The 14 T cell receptor beta chains below all came from one sample that was sequenced in a study of human T cells and chemical hapten exposure. The time point here: patch test 1, 2 weeks after DPC sensitization. Treatment given: therapeutic diphenylcyclopropenone sensitization with weekly scalp DPC. TCRdb reprocessed the RACE reads via MiXCR and lists one record per CDR3 protein. The repertoire holds around 100,000 distinct CDR3 sequences, with more than 9.5% as singletons. Sequenced material: whole blood, taken in connection with sensitization to the hapten diphenylcyclopropenone (DPC). The receptors originated from a woman aged 40 to 50 with alopecia areata. Some clones in this sample may be carry-over from other donors' samples.

This chain uses TRBV9 with TRBJ2-3, with 7 bases aligning to TRBD2. The CDR3 spans 15 residues. Germline trimming cut 3 bases from V and 3 bases from J; bases unmatched to any gene: 7. Germline lookup yields CDR1 SGDLS and CDR2 YYNGEE. The CDR3 DNA reads as TGTGCCAGCAGCGCCGGACTAGGGGTAACAGATACGCAGTATTTT. This translates into CASSAGLGVTDTQYF.

The rearrangement uses TRBV28 and TRBJ2-1, with D unclear. The germline V gene has CDR1 MDHEN and CDR2 SYDVKM. The ends were cut back, 6 bases at V and 6 bases at J, with 9 bases in the middle. This CDR3 has 12 residues. CDR3 residues: CASSPTPNEQFF. CDR3 nucleotide sequence: TGTGCCAGCAGCCCTACGCCCAATGAGCAGTTCTTC.

At least ten counts were recorded for this clonotype. The chain has TRBV9 and TRBJ1-1; no clear D gene. The CDR3 is 15 residues long. From germline, CDR1 is SGDLS and CDR2 YYNGEE. The ends were cut back, 3 bases at V and 0 bases at J, with 12 bases in the middle. CDR3 loop: CASSGPSVMNTEAFF. CDR3 DNA: TGTGCCAGCAGCGGACCGAGTGTAATGAACACTGAAGCTTTCTTT.

The chain uses TRBV5-4 and TRBJ2-7, with D possibly matching TRBD1 (5 bases). The CDR3 totals 16 residues. CDR1 is SGHNT, CDR2 YYREEE, per germline (reference sequence). Trimming took 4 bases from V and 0 from J, leaving 17 bases between them. The CDR3, as DNA: TGTGCCAGCAGCCAGGGTTTGGGGCGTACCTCCTACGAGCAGTACTTC. It specifies CASSQGLGRTSYEQYF.

A few counts support this clonotype. This chain uses TRBV10-3 with TRBJ1-1, with D possibly TRBD1 on 5 matching bases. V was trimmed by 11 bases and J by 10 bases, leaving 14 bases between them. Per the germline V gene, CDR1 is ENHRY and CDR2 is SYGVKD. There are 10 residues in the CDR3. In DNA form, the CDR3 reads TGTGCCGTCACAGGCGCTGCAGCTTTCTTT. It codes for CAVTGAAAFF.

This clonotype was recorded a few times. The V gene is TRBV7-9, the J gene TRBJ1-5, with D unresolved. The CDR3 has 10 residues. V lost 3 bases to trimming and J lost 10 bases, with 4 bases between them. CDR1 is SEHNR and CDR2 is FQNEAQ in the germline V gene (reference sequence). This chain's CDR3 is CASSLDPQHF. The DNA of the CDR3 is TGTGCCAGCAGCTTGGATCCCCAGCATTTT.

This clonotype was found a few times. This chain connects TRBV6-2 or TRBV6-3 to TRBJ2-3; D not certain. The V end was cut by 4 bases, the J end by 2 bases, with 13 bases between. The CDR3 runs to 15 residues. Germline V gene data show CDR1 as MNHEY and CDR2 as SVGEGT. The chain's CDR3 is CASSSPRPITDTQYF. The CDR3 DNA is TGTGCCAGCAGTTCCCCCAGGCCTATCACAGATACGCAGTATTTT.

This clonotype was seen only a few times. This rearrangement joins TRBV11-2 to TRBJ2-7; D remains unclear. The CDR3 spans 11 residues. Trimming stripped 3 bases from V and 7 bases from J, with 7 bases between. Germline V gene data show CDR1 as SGHAT and CDR2 as FQNNGV. This CDR3 reads CASSFVVEQYF. The CDR3 DNA is TGTGCCAGCAGCTTCGTGGTAGAGCAGTACTTC.

This clonotype was seen at least ten times. This chain connects TRBV12-3 or TRBV12-4 to TRBJ2-3; 14 bases align to TRBD2. The CDR3 is made up of 15 amino acids. The V and J ends lost 4 bases and 4 bases, in that order; junction bases with no gene match: 1. CDR3 sequence (DNA): TGTGCCAGCAGTTCGGGACTAGCGGGAGCAGATACGCAGTATTTT. It encodes CASSSGLAGADTQYF.

Ten or more counts support this clonotype. The chain has TRBV5-6 and TRBJ1-5; TRBD1 might be the D (5 bases). Germline V CDR1 and CDR2: SGHDT, YYEEEE. CDR3 size: 14 residues. The V and J ends lost 0 bases and 6 bases respectively, with 10 bases between them. Here the CDR3 reads CASSLDGARQPQHF. CDR3 in DNA: TGTGCCAGCAGCTTGGATGGGGCTCGTCAGCCCCAGCATTTT.

In this sample, this clonotype turned up a few times. The J gene is TRBJ2-7, the V gene TRBV7-9; the D gene is possibly TRBD1 (6 bases). Trimming took off 4 bases at V and 4 bases at J, with 17 bases between the two ends. The V gene's germline CDR1 is SEHNR and CDR2 FQNEAQ (reference sequence). The CDR3 extends over 15 amino acids. CDR3 region: CASSYKGDGMYEQYF. CDR3 sequence (DNA): TGTGCCAGCAGCTACAAGGGGGACGGAATGTACGAGCAGTACTTC. The full variable domain, with the rest looked up from reference TRBV7-9 and TRBJ2-7, is DTGVSQNPRHKITKRGQNVTFRCDPISEHNRLYWYRQTLGQGPEFLTYFQNEAQLEKSRLLSDRFSAERPKGSFSTLEIQRTEQGDSAMYLCASSYKGDGMYEQYFGPGTRLTVT.

The gene calls are TRBV7-2 and TRBJ1-6, with TRBD1 matching 8 bases. Germline lookup yields CDR1 SGHTA and CDR2 FQGNSA. J gave up 4 bases and V 5 bases, and 4 bases lay outside the gene matches. The CDR3 loop spans 15 amino acids. The CDR3 loop is CASSPGTGYNSPLHF. In DNA form, the CDR3 reads TGTGCCAGCAGCCCCGGGACAGGATATAATTCACCCCTCCACTTT. The entire variable domain, with the rest obtained from reference TRBV7-2 and TRBJ1-6, is as follows: GAGVSQSPSNKVTEKGKDVELRCDPISGHTALYWYRQSLGQGLEFLIYFQGNSAPDKSGLPSDRFSAERTGGSVSTLTIQRTQQEDSAVYLCASSPGTGYNSPLHFGNGTRLTVT.

This clonotype was detected ten times or more. The chain uses TRBV18 and TRBJ2-1; D tentatively fits TRBD1 or TRBD2 (5 bases each). This CDR3 spans 13 amino acids. Germline CDR1 reads KGHSH; CDR2 reads LQKENI. The V and J ends lost 5 bases and 6 bases respectively, with 11 bases between them. Here the CDR3 DNA reads TGTGCCAGCTCAGAGGGGTCGGGCAATGAGCAGTTCTTC. Translating it yields CASSEGSGNEQFF.

The table lists this clonotype with a few counts. V usage is TRBV5-4 and J usage is TRBJ2-5, with D unresolved. This CDR3 is 13 amino acids long. CDR1 and CDR2 from the germline V gene are SGHNT and YYREEE (reference sequence). Trimming removed 4 bases at V and 1 base at J, with 8 bases between. The CDR3 reads CASSPNGQETQYF. CDR3 coding DNA: TGTGCCAGCAGCCCTAATGGCCAAGAGACCCAGTACTTC.